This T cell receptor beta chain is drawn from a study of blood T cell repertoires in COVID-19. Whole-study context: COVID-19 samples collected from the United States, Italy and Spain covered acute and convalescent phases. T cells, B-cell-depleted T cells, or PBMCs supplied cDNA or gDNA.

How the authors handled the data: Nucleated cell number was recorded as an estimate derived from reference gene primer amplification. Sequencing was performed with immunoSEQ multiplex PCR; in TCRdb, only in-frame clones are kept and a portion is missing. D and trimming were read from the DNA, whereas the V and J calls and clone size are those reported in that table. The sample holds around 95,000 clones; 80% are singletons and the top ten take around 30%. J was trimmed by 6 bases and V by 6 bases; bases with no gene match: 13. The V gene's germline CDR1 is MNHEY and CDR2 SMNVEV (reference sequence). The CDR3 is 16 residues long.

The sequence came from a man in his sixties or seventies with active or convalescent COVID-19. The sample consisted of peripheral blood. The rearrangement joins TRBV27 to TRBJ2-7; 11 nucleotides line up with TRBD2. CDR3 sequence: CASRWLVAGGKSEQYF. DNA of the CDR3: TGTGCCAGCAGATGGTTGGTAGCGGGAGGGAAAAGCGAGCAGTACTTC.